The text below deals with one T cell receptor beta chain. There is no known antigen for this receptor. Base qualities were left out, and no much larger clone turns up one base away. Via the germline V gene (reference sequence), CDR1 is MNHEY and CDR2 SMNVEV. Inclusive of the bounding cysteine and phenylalanine, the CDR3 is 17 residues long. The read is trimmed to its CDR3 DNA, 51 bases read in frame from base 1. Germline trimming: 3 bases from V, 2 bases from J; junction bases outside gene matches: 9. TCRbeta CDR3 regions were amplified from genomic DNA by means of the immunoSEQ Assay, a bias-controlled multiplex PCR. Per the authors' processing: Within the assay, amplification of reference gene primers was used to estimate how many nucleated cells each sample contained. To quantify the absolute abundance of each unique TCRbeta CDR3 rearrangement, sequence reads were collapsed and filtered. For each sample, productive Simpson clonality was calculated as the square root of Simpson's diversity index over productive rearrangements. The table was pulled from immuneACCESS by TCRdb, which kept in-frame rearrangements only. Such tables lose some clones; where checked, under half of the loss comes from unresolved V genes, and the rest has no known cause. Clone size and V and J calls were adopted from that table, with D and trimming inferred from the DNA. The sample table shows 250,000 to 350,000 clones, and 88% are seen once. 1% of the sample rests with the top ten.

These data are taken from a study of blood T cell repertoires in COVID-19 (dated by TCRdb to the early 2020s). About the full investigation: Samples covering the acute and convalescent phases of COVID-19 were provided by collaborators in the United States, Italy and Spain. The material from the prospective study consisted of cDNA or gDNA derived from T cells, B-cell-depleted T cells, or PBMCs. Subjects who had been exposed to COVID-19, were actively infected with it, or had recovered from it provided the deeply sampled blood TCRbeta repertoires that made up the dataset. The repertoires were released in a freely available public database meant as a resource for research on the immune response to SARS-CoV-2. Samples came from the ongoing ImmuneRACE study (first 160 participants) plus 1,254 subjects from 6 global collaborators. The sample metadata nearly always contained a de-identified subject ID, COVID-19 status, age in years and sex. HLA class I and class II types, where available, came from metadata supplied by the sample provider rather than from assay-based typing. The investigation overall reported the following: The amount of clinical and demographic metadata varied by source and participant and was provided uncurated.

In the prospective study, participants were 18 to 89 years old, resided in 24 geographic areas of the United States, and were enrolled through a virtual design. Cohort assignment in the prospective study relied on participant-reported clinical history from a screening survey and a study questionnaire. Recovered participants in ImmuneRACE Cohort 3 were defined by two consecutive negative NP/OP PCR tests, clearance by a healthcare professional, or resolution of symptoms. Mobile phlebotomists in the prospective study collected whole blood, serum and a nasopharyngeal or oropharyngeal swab from every participant. Prospective study participants could optionally give additional blood draws and questionnaires over a roughly 2-month period. Before DNA extraction, prospective study blood samples were shipped either frozen or at room temperature.

The rearrangement combines TRBV27 with TRBJ2-2; 7 nucleotides in the junction match TRBD1. The specimen was PBMCs or T cells enriched from blood (not recorded which). The receptor's source is a woman aged 30 to 39 who had recovered from COVID-19. The DNA sequence is as follows: TGTGCCAGCAGTTTGGGGACCACAGGGGCAAACACCGGGGAGCTGTTTTTT. Protein translation: CASSLGTTGANTGELFF.